The TCR beta chain described here comes from a study of control samples from healthy donors and cancer patients. Only in-frame clones appear in the TCRdb table, and some are missing; sequencing was by immunoSEQ multiplex PCR. Of 140,000 to 150,000 clones in the sample, approximately 92% were seen once. This CDR3 is 16 amino acids long. CDR1 is LGHNA and CDR2 is YNFKEQ in the germline V gene. V lost 3 bases, J lost 5 bases, and 7 bases stayed unmatched. What was sequenced was blood. The rearrangement links TRBV4-2 to TRBJ2-3; 11 nucleotides agree with TRBD2. This receptor was taken from a man aged 25 to 45 in good health. CDR3 DNA sequence: TGTGCCAGCAGCCAGGTAGCGGGGGGGCCGAAAGATACGCAGTATTTT. This sequence encodes CASSQVAGGPKDTQYF.